Below, 23 T cell receptor beta chains from the same sample are listed, as sequenced in a study of graft-versus-host responses after intestinal transplantation. Measured with immunoSEQ multiplex PCR; TCRdb has only the in-frame clones, and not every one. The sample has under 100,000 clones, 80% to 85% seen once; the top ten hold roughly 0.8%. For these TCRs, the target antigens are not known. The sample consisted of unstimulated CD4+ T cells sorted from spleen or lymph node cells, taken before intestinal transplant. Every receptor here comes from a human donor who received an intestinal transplant.

This chain uses TRBV13 with TRBJ2-7, with 8 bases matching TRBD1. V shed 7 bases and J 3 bases; nucleotides not matched to a gene: 8. The CDR3 covers 14 residues. Germline V lookup: CDR1 PRHDT, CDR2 FYEKMQ (reference sequence). This CDR3 reads CASTSDRVGYEQYF. The CDR3 DNA sequence: TGTGCCAGCACCTCGGACAGGGTAGGCTACGAGCAGTACTTC.

This clone was counted once. The genes are TRBV13 and TRBJ2-3; D is unclear. This CDR3 comprises 14 residues. Trimming took 5 bases from V and 0 from J, leaving 9 bases between them. Germline lookup yields CDR1 PRHDT and CDR2 FYEKMQ (reference sequence). The CDR3 protein is CASSQDSSTDTQYF. The CDR3 DNA is TGTGCCAGCAGCCAAGATAGTAGCACAGATACGCAGTATTTT.

V is TRBV18 and J is TRBJ2-7, with 7 bases matching TRBD1. V lost 3 bases, J lost 2 bases, and 7 bases stayed unmatched. Germline V gives CDR1 KGHSH, CDR2 LQKENI. CDR3 length equals 15 residues. The CDR3 nucleotides are TGTGCCAGCTCACCCAGAACAGGGGTCGCCTACGAGCAGTACTTC. As protein: CASSPRTGVAYEQYF. The full variable domain, in which reference TRBV18 and TRBJ2-7 provide the parts outside the CDR3, is NAGVMQNPRHLVRRRGQEARLRCSPMKGHSHVYWYRQLPEEGLKFMVYLQKENIIDESGMPKERFSAEFPKEGPSILRIQQVVRGDSAAYFCASSPRTGVAYEQYFGPGTRLTVT.

This rearrangement joins TRBV21-1 to TRBJ2-5; TRBD1 is the table's D call, not checked against the DNA. TRBV21-1 is a pseudogene. The length of the CDR3 is 14 residues. In nucleotides, the CDR3 is TGTGCCAGCAGCACCCTAGGGGAACAAGAGACCCAGTACTTC. Encoded protein: CASSTLGEQETQYF.

The chain links TRBV4-2 to TRBJ1-1, with TRBD1 as a possible D gene (5 bases). This CDR3 spans 15 amino acids. The V gene lost 0 bases and the J gene lost 5 bases, with 13 bases spanning the gap. CDR1 and CDR2 (germline): LGHNA, YNFKEQ. The CDR3 sequence: CASSQERFGGTEAFF. The CDR3, as DNA: TGTGCCAGCAGCCAAGAAAGGTTCGGGGGTACTGAAGCTTTCTTT.

V usage is TRBV5-1 and J usage is TRBJ1-2; D is uncertain. CDR1 and CDR2 (germline): SGHRS, YFSETQ. The CDR3 is 14 amino acids. The ends were cut back, 4 bases at V and 5 bases at J, with 15 bases in the middle. CDR3: CASSAIVPFYGYTF. In DNA form, the CDR3 reads TGCGCCAGCAGCGCCATAGTACCGTTTTATGGCTACACCTTC.

The J gene is TRBJ2-1, the V gene TRBV7-9; 8 bases agree with TRBD2. CDR1 is SEHNR and CDR2 is FQNEAQ in the germline V gene (reference sequence). V lost 6 bases, J lost 0 bases, and 7 bases stayed unmatched. This CDR3 contains 16 residues. The CDR3 is CASRVGGRSSYNEQFF. CDR3 coding DNA: TGTGCCAGCAGGGTTGGCGGGAGGAGCTCCTACAATGAGCAGTTCTTC.

The chain uses TRBV5-1 and TRBJ2-5; D is perhaps TRBD1 (6 bases). V lost 4 bases, J lost 1 base, and 11 bases lay in between. The CDR3 runs 14 residues. Germline assignment: CDR1 SGHRS and CDR2 YFSETQ. Written as DNA, the CDR3 is TGCGCCAGCAGCGTACAGGGTAGCCAAGAGACCCAGTACTTC. Translating gives CASSVQGSQETQYF.

This clone was counted a single time. CDR3 in DNA: TGCGCCAGCAGCGTAGCCGGGACAGGCGGTGAGACCCAGTACTTC. The encoded protein is CASSVAGTGGETQYF. The chain is built from TRBV5-1 and TRBJ2-5, with 8 bases fitting TRBD1. V lost 4 bases, J lost 5 bases, and 10 bases stayed unmatched. Germline-derived CDR1 and CDR2 are SGHRS and YFSETQ. The CDR3 is 15 residues long.

For this clone: The same CDR3 also results from other DNA sequences found in this sample. The chain joins TRBV7-6 to TRBJ2-2; unclear D gene. Germline assignment: CDR1 SGHVS and CDR2 FNYEAQ. V lost 5 bases to trimming and J lost 4 bases, with 11 bases between them. The CDR3 is 14 residues long. CDR3 region: CASSPTTVTGELFF. DNA of the CDR3: TGTGCCAGCAGCCCTACCACGGTCACCGGGGAGCTGTTTTTT.

The CDR3 DNA follows: TGTGCCAGTGGCGCCGGGACAACAAGCTACAATGAGCAGTTCTTC. Translation: CASGAGTTSYNEQFF. V and J are TRBV19 and TRBJ2-1; weak D call: TRBD1 (6 bases). Trimming pared 8 bases from V and 3 bases from J, leaving 17 bases between. CDR1 is LNHDA, CDR2 SQIVND, per germline (reference sequence). The CDR3 totals 15 residues.

This clone turned up a few times. The chain is built from TRBV19 and TRBJ1-3; 7 nucleotides align to TRBD1. The CDR3 covers 14 residues. The germline V gene has CDR1 LNHDA and CDR2 SQIVND (reference sequence). With V trimmed by 6 bases and J by 4 bases, 6 bases remained unmatched. This CDR3 is CASSNRGKGNTIYF. In nucleotides, the CDR3 is TGTGCCAGTAGCAACAGGGGAAAGGGAAACACCATATATTTT.

The V call is TRBV5-1, the J call TRBJ1-2; 7 bases fit TRBD1. The germline gives CDR1 SGHRS, CDR2 YFSETQ. This CDR3 has 15 amino acids. J lost 0 bases, V lost 5 bases, and 7 bases had no gene match. In DNA, the CDR3 is TGCGCCAGCAGACCCGAAACAGGGGCTAACTATGGCTACACCTTC. This encodes CASRPETGANYGYTF.

The CDR3 DNA is TGTGCCAGTAGTAGCACGGACAGGGGCCTTAACTATGGCTACACCTTC. The encoded protein is CASSSTDRGLNYGYTF. The chain employs TRBV19 and TRBJ1-2, with 9 bases that match TRBD1. The CDR3 totals 16 residues. V dropped 4 bases and J dropped 1; count of bases not matched to a gene: 7. Per germline, CDR1 LNHDA and CDR2 SQIVND (reference sequence).

The J gene is TRBJ2-4, the V gene TRBV28; 7 bases are a match to TRBD1. CDR1 and CDR2 from the germline V gene are MDHEN and SYDVKM. Trimming cost V 3 bases and J 10 bases; bases outside gene matches: 6. The CDR3 is 13 residues long. CDR3 region: CASSLQGVRIQYF. DNA for the CDR3: TGTGCCAGCAGTTTGCAGGGGGTAAGAATTCAGTACTTC.

This chain connects TRBV11-2 to TRBJ2-7; no reliable D call. The V gene's germline CDR1 is SGHAT and CDR2 FQNNGV. The CDR3 runs 13 residues. Trimming cost V 0 bases and J 2 bases, with 5 bases left between them. The CDR3 bases are TGTGCCAGCAGCTTAGACAGTACCTACGAGCAGTACTTC. Protein sequence: CASSLDSTYEQYF.

The chain recombines TRBV5-1 with TRBJ2-3, with D possibly TRBD2 on 5 matching bases. The germline V gene encodes CDR1 SGHRS and CDR2 YFSETQ. V was pared by 2 bases and J by 5 bases, with 12 bases between. The CDR3 sequence is 14 residues long. The CDR3 DNA reads TGCGCCAGCAGCTTCGCTCAAGCGGTAGATACGCAGTATTTT. Translating gives CASSFAQAVDTQYF.

This chain links TRBV11-3 with TRBJ2-1; 9 nucleotides agree with TRBD2. Germline CDR1 SGHNT, CDR2 YENEEA. The CDR3 runs to 16 residues. V lost 5 bases and J lost 5; bases outside the gene matches: 10. The CDR3 coding sequence is TGTGCCAGCAGCAAAGGGGGCGGGAGGGGCCACAATGAGCAGTTCTTC. It encodes CASSKGGGRGHNEQFF. Full variable domain (remainder filled in from reference TRBV11-3 and TRBJ2-1): EAGVVQSPRYKIIEKKQPVAFWCNPISGHNTLYWYLQNLGQGPELLIRYENEEAVDDSQLPKDRFSAERLKGVDSTLKIQPAELGDSAVYLCASSKGGGRGHNEQFFGPGTRLTVL.

The chain carries TRBV7-9 and TRBJ1-6; weak D call: TRBD1 (5 bases). The CDR3 length is 14 residues. Germline CDR1 SEHNR, CDR2 FQNEAQ (reference sequence). Trimming shortened V by 3 bases and J by 7 bases, and 10 bases separated the two germline ends. The CDR3 region has the DNA TGTGCCAGCAGCTTGGACACCGACAATTCACCCCTCCACTTT. The encoded protein is CASSLDTDNSPLHF. Full variable domain (outside the CDR3, taken from reference TRBV7-9 and TRBJ1-6): DTGVSQNPRHKITKRGQNVTFRCDPISEHNRLYWYRQTLGQGPEFLTYFQNEAQLEKSRLLSDRFSAERPKGSFSTLEIQRTEQGDSAMYLCASSLDTDNSPLHFGNGTRLTVT.

A few counts support this clone. V gene TRBV25-1 combines with J gene TRBJ1-5; D uncertain. The CDR3 is 15 amino acids. Deletions cut 2 bases from V and 2 bases from J, with 10 bases between. Germline V gives CDR1 MGHDK, CDR2 SYGVNS. The CDR3 DNA sequence: TGTGCCAGCAGTGAAGGGAGAATGGGCAATCAGCCCCAGCATTTT. Its translation is CASSEGRMGNQPQHF.

Turning to this clone: One junction end disagrees with the germline gene, perhaps due to a read error. This chain joins TRBV2 and TRBJ1-3; D unclear. The CDR3 has 12 residues. From germline, CDR1 is SNHLY and CDR2 FYNNEI. The CDR3 sequence: CASSEAPPGLNF. The CDR3 DNA reads TGTGCCAGCAGTGAAGCGCCGCCAGGACTAAATTTT.

V usage is TRBV4-1 and J usage is TRBJ1-2, with a weak D call TRBD1 (6 bases). CDR3 length equals 16 residues. Deletions cut 0 bases from V and 4 bases from J, with 15 bases between. The germline gives CDR1 MGHRA, CDR2 YSYEKL. DNA of the CDR3: TGCGCCAGCAGCCAAGAGTGGACAGCCCTACTCTATGGCTACACCTTC. Its translation is CASSQEWTALLYGYTF.

V gene TRBV28 combines with J gene TRBJ1-2; 8 bases fit TRBD1. The CDR3 contains 15 residues. The germline V gene encodes CDR1 MDHEN and CDR2 SYDVKM. The V and J ends lost 3 bases and 8 bases, in that order; junction bases with no gene match: 11. This CDR3 reads CASSFPRGRMEGYTF. The DNA for the CDR3 is TGTGCCAGCAGTTTCCCCAGGGGGCGGATGGAGGGCTACACCTTC.